This T cell receptor (beta chain) was recovered during a study of blood T cell repertoires in COVID-19. The table came from immunoSEQ multiplex PCR; TCRdb's copy has only in-frame clones and leaves some out. Found here are over 450,000 clones, roughly 89% of them singletons; the top ten hold approximately 0.9%. Germline lookup yields CDR1 SGHAT and CDR2 FQNNGV. The CDR3 length is 14 residues. V dropped 1 base and J dropped 5; count of bases not matched to a gene: 3. The chain links TRBV11-2 to TRBJ2-5; TRBD2 matches at 8 bases. This sequence originates from a man aged 18 to 30 with COVID-19, enrolled during active disease. The sequenced material came from peripheral blood. The CDR3 here is CASSLAGGAETQYF. The CDR3 DNA is TGTGCCAGCAGCTTAGCGGGGGGGGCGGAGACCCAGTACTTC.